The 2 T cell receptor beta chains below were found in one sample sequenced in a study of blood T cell repertoires in COVID-19. The assay was immunoSEQ multiplex PCR, and TCRdb's table has in-frame clones only and misses some. The sample holds roughly 76,000 clones, approximately 78% seen once. Sequenced: peripheral blood. The receptors stem from a human donor in a cohort sampled during active COVID-19.

The chain uses TRBV2 and TRBJ2-1, with 13 bases matching TRBD2. The CDR3 runs to 15 residues. The V and J ends lost 6 bases and 4 bases, in that order; junction bases with no gene match: 3. Looked up from germline, CDR1 is SNHLY and CDR2 is FYNNEI. Here the CDR3 reads CASSLLAGGYNEQFF. The CDR3 DNA follows: TGTGCCAGCAGCCTACTAGCGGGAGGGTACAATGAGCAGTTCTTC. The full variable domain, completed using reference TRBV2 and TRBJ2-1, is EPEVTQTPSHQVTQMGQEVILRCVPISNHLYFYWYRQILGQKVEFLVSFYNNEISEKSEIFDDQFSVERPDGSNFTLKIRSTKLEDSAMYFCASSLLAGGYNEQFFGPGTRLTVL.

The chain recombines TRBV11-3 with TRBJ2-3; 16 bases map to TRBD2. CDR3 length: 16 amino acids. Germline V gene data show CDR1 as SGHNT and CDR2 as YENEEA. V lost 5 bases, J lost 6 bases, and 5 bases stayed unmatched. CDR3: CASSPGLAGGVDTQYF. The DNA for the CDR3 is TGTGCCAGCAGCCCGGGACTAGCGGGAGGGGTGGATACGCAGTATTTT.